This T cell receptor (beta chain) was captured by sequencing in a study of blood T cell repertoires in COVID-19 (dated by TCRdb to about 2020). For the study in its entirety: Samples from collaborators originated in the United States, Italy and Spain and spanned both the acute and convalescent phases of COVID-19. The material from the prospective study consisted of cDNA or gDNA derived from T cells, B-cell-depleted T cells, or PBMCs. Subjects who had been exposed to COVID-19, were actively infected with it, or had recovered from it provided the deeply sampled blood TCRbeta repertoires that made up the dataset. The repertoires were released in a freely available public database intended as a resource for research on the immune response to SARS-CoV-2. The samples were drawn from the first 160 participants of the ongoing ImmuneRACE study and from 1,254 subjects provided by 6 global collaborators. Nearly every sample came with metadata listing a de-identified subject ID, COVID-19 status, age in years and sex. HLA class I and class II types, where available, came from metadata supplied by the sample provider rather than from assay-based typing.

TCRbeta CDR3 regions were amplified from genomic DNA using the immunoSEQ Assay, a bias-controlled multiplex PCR. As for the original processing: Within the assay, amplification of reference gene primers was used to estimate how many nucleated cells each sample contained. To quantify the absolute abundance of each unique TCRbeta CDR3 rearrangement, sequence reads were collapsed and filtered. Productive Simpson clonality was computed per sample as the square root of Simpson's diversity index over productive rearrangements. Drawn from immuneACCESS, this table holds only the in-frame rearrangements with V and J called that TCRdb kept. Clones are partly lost; checked studies trace under half to an unresolved V gene and leave the rest unexplained. The V and J calls and clone size were taken over from that table, and D and trimming were inferred from the DNA. In all, the sample holds approximately 300,000 clones, and roughly 89% of those were seen once. The ten top clones hold under 1.1% of the sample.

At one collaborating source in Seattle, patients were enrolled during active infection and were followed longitudinally through the course of disease. Whole blood was collected in K2EDTA tubes by collaborating institutions according to the institutions' own protocols. For TCRbeta analysis, collaborator samples were shipped as frozen whole blood, as isolated PBMCs, or as DNA extracted from either sample type. Broad study findings and their caveats: The amount of clinical and demographic metadata varied by source and participant and was provided uncurated.

V and J lose 5 bases and 2 bases, and a span of 13 bases separates them. The CDR3 goes from the cysteine to the phenylalanine over 14 residues. Just the 42-base CDR3 DNA is kept, in frame starting at base 1. In the germline V gene (reference sequence), CDR1 corresponds to PRHDT and CDR2 to FYEKMQ. This clone has a single count. Its antigen specificity is not known. No much larger clone is present one base from it, and per-base qualities are unavailable. Specimen: peripheral blood. The clonotype comes from a woman in her 40s with COVID-19, enrolled during active disease. The V and J genes are TRBV13 and TRBJ2-7; 5 matching bases give a weak D call of TRBD2. The base sequence is TGTGCCAGCAGCCTACCTGGGGAGACCTACGAGCAGTACTTC. The translation is CASSLPGETYEQYF.